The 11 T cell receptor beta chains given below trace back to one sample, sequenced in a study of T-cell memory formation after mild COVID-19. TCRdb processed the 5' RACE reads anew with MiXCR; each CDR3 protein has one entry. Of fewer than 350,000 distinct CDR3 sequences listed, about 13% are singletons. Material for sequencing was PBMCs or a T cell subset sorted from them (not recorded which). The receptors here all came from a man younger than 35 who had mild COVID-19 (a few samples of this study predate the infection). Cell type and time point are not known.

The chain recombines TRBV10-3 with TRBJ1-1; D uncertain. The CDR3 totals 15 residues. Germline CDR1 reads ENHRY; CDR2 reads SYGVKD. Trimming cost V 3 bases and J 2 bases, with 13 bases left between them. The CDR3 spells CAISDSRSSNTEAFF. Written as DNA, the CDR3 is TGTGCCATCAGTGACAGCCGCAGCTCAAACACTGAAGCTTTCTTT.

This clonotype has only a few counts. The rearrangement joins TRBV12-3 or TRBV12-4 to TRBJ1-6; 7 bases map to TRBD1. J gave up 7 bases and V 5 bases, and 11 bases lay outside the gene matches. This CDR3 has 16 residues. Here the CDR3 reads CASSPRGQTLNSPLHF. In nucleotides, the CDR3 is TGTGCCAGCAGTCCTAGGGGACAGACCCTGAATTCACCCCTCCACTTT.

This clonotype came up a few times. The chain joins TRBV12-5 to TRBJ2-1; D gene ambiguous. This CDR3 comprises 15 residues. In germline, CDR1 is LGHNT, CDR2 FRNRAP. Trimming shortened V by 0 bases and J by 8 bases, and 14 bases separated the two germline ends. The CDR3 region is CASGLVIAPVYEQFF. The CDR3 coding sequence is TGTGCTAGTGGTTTGGTAATAGCTCCCGTATATGAGCAGTTCTTC. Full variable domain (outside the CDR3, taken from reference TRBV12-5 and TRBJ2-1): DARVTQTPRHKVTEMGQEVTMRCQPILGHNTVFWYRQTMMQGLELLAYFRNRAPLDDSGMPKDRFSAEMPDATLATLKIQPSEPRDSAVYFCASGLVIAPVYEQFFGPGTRLTVL.

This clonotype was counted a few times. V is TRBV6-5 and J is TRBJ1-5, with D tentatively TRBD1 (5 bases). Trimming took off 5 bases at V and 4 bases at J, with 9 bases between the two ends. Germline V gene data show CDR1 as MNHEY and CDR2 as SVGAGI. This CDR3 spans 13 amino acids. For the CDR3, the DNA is TGTGCCAGCAGTATGACAGAAAATCAGCCCCAGCATTTT. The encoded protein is CASSMTENQPQHF.

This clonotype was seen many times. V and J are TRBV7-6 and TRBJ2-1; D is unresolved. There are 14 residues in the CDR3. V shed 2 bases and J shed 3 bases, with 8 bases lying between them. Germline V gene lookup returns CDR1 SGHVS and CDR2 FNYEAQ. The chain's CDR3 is CASSLSWDYNEQFF. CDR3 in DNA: TGTGCCAGCAGCTTATCTTGGGACTACAATGAGCAGTTCTTC.

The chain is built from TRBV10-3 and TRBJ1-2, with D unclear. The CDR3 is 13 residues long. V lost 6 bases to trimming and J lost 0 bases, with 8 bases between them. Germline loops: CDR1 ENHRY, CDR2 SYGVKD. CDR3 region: CAIRPDPNYGYTF. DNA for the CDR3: TGTGCCATCAGGCCAGATCCTAACTATGGCTACACCTTC.

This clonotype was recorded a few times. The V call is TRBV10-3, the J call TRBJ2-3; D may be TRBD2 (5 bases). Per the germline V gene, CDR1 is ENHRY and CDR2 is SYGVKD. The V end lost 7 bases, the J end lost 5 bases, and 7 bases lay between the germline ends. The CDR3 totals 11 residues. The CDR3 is CAINEGDTQYF. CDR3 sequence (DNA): TGTGCCATCAACGAGGGAGATACGCAGTATTTT.

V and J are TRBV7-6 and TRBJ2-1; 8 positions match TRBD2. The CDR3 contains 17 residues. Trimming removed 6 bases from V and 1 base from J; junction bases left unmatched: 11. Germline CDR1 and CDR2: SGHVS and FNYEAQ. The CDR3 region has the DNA TGTGCCAGCAGACTAAGGCCGGGGGGGCTTTCCTACAATGAGCAGTTCTTC. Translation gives CASRLRPGGLSYNEQFF.

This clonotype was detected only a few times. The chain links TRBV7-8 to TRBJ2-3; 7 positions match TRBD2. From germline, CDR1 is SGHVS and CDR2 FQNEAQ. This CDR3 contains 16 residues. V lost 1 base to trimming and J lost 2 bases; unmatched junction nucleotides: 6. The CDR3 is CASSLVLARVTDTQYF. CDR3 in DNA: TGTGCCAGCAGCTTAGTACTAGCGAGGGTCACAGATACGCAGTATTTT.

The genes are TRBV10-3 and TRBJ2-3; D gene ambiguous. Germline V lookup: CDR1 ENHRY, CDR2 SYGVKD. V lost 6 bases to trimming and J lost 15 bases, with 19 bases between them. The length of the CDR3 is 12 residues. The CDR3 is CAISRVMEPDYF. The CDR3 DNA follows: TGTGCCATCAGCCGAGTCATGGAGCCGGATTATTTT.

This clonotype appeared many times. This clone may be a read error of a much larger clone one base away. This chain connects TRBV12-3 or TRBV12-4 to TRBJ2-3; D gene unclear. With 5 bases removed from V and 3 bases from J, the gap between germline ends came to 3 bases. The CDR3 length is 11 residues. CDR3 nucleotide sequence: TGTGCCAGCAGTATAACAGATACGCAGTATTTT. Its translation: CASSITDTQYF.